This T cell receptor beta chain emerged from a study of shared clonotypes between healthy human individuals. J was trimmed by 5 bases and V by 6 bases; bases with no gene match: 7. Germline CDR1 is LNHDA and CDR2 is SQIVND (reference sequence). This CDR3 contains 15 residues. Naive CD45RA+ and memory CD45RA-negative subsets were split from CD4+ cells. Data came from immunoSEQ multiplex PCR; TCRdb stores just in-frame clones and leaves some out. The repertoire holds 2,500,000 or so clones, with roughly 93% as singletons. This TCR was sampled from a man aged 18 to 30 in good health. Some clones in this sample may be carry-over from other donors' samples. The chain employs TRBV19 and TRBJ2-2, with TRBD2 matching over 9 bases. The sequencing input was naive CD4+ T cells from PBMCs. Subset here: CD45RA+ positively selected. CDR3 loop: CASRISGGRTGELFF. The CDR3 bases are TGTGCCAGTAGAATTAGCGGGGGACGGACCGGGGAGCTGTTTTTT.